A single sample gave rise to the 25 T cell receptor beta chains below, sequenced in a study of T cell changes during pregnancy in multiple sclerosis. Assay: immunoSEQ multiplex PCR; the TCRdb copy retains only in-frame clones and omits some. The repertoire holds roughly 100,000 clones, with about 90% as singletons. The input for sequencing was peripheral blood, taken before pregnancy. The source is a female donor with multiple sclerosis, enrolled in a pregnancy study.

This clone is a singleton in its sample. The chain links TRBV6-5 to TRBJ1-5, with D unresolved. Germline assignment: CDR1 MNHEY and CDR2 SVGAGI. V was shortened by 2 bases and J by 4 bases, with 6 bases between the two germline ends. CDR3 size: 13 residues. In DNA form, the CDR3 reads TGTGCCAGCAGTTACGGCAGAAATCAGCCCCAGCATTTT. This codes for CASSYGRNQPQHF.

This clone came up once. This chain links TRBV7-6 with TRBJ2-1; 8 bases are shared with TRBD2. The CDR3 consists of 16 residues. V was pared by 2 bases and J by 7 bases, with 10 bases of the junction left unmatched. Per the germline V gene, CDR1 is SGHVS and CDR2 is FNYEAQ. CDR3 region: CASSLYTAGGANEQFF. CDR3 in DNA: TGTGCCAGCAGCTTATATACGGCGGGGGGTGCGAATGAGCAGTTCTTC. The full variable domain, rest sourced from reference TRBV7-6 and TRBJ2-1, is GAGVSQSPRYKVTKRGQDVALRCDPISGHVSLYWYRQALGQGPEFLTYFNYEAQQDKSGLPNDRFSAERPEGSISTLTIQRTEQRDSAMYRCASSLYTAGGANEQFFGPGTRLTVL.

This rearrangement joins TRBV28 to TRBJ1-3, with D unresolved. Trimming stripped 6 bases from V and 1 base from J, with 7 bases between. The germline V gene has CDR1 MDHEN and CDR2 SYDVKM. The CDR3 covers 13 residues. The chain's CDR3 is CASSRQSGNTIYF. The CDR3 DNA is TGTGCCAGCAGCCGACAATCTGGAAACACCATATATTTT.

The chain joins TRBV5-5 to TRBJ1-2; 7 bases match TRBD1. V lost 2 bases, J lost 2 bases, and 12 bases stayed unmatched. There are 17 residues in the CDR3. Germline lookup yields CDR1 SGHKS and CDR2 YYEKEE (reference sequence). CDR3 DNA sequence: TGTGCCAGCAGCTTATCTGTCTCGACAGGGACGAACTATGGCTACACCTTC. Protein: CASSLSVSTGTNYGYTF.

This chain links TRBV6-5 with TRBJ2-7, with TRBD1 matching 11 bases. From germline, CDR1 is MNHEY and CDR2 SVGAGI. V gave up 6 bases and J gave up 5 bases; unmatched junction bases: 6. CDR3 size: 14 residues. Here the CDR3 reads CASRRTGGGDEQYF. CDR3 DNA sequence: TGTGCCAGCAGAAGGACAGGGGGCGGGGACGAGCAGTACTTC.

V and J are TRBV7-3 and TRBJ2-3; D gene uncertain. V shed 2 bases and J shed 1 base, with 7 bases lying between them. The CDR3 contains 14 residues. Per germline, CDR1 SGHTA and CDR2 FQGTGA. The CDR3 loop reads CASSLGPGTDTQYF. The CDR3 DNA sequence: TGTGCCAGCAGCTTAGGGCCTGGCACAGATACGCAGTATTTT.

The chain recombines TRBV4-1 with TRBJ2-7; D possibly corresponds to TRBD1 (5 bases). The length of the CDR3 is 15 residues. Germline V CDR1 and CDR2: MGHRA, YSYEKL. Trimming shortened V by 4 bases and J by 0 bases, and 13 bases separated the two germline ends. Here the CDR3 DNA reads TGCGCCAGCAGCCTTGACAGCGCGAGCTCCTACGAGCAGTACTTC. Residues: CASSLDSASSYEQYF.

The gene calls are TRBV7-8 and TRBJ1-6; the match to TRBD1 covers 8 bases. The CDR3 loop spans 15 amino acids. Per the germline V gene, CDR1 is SGHVS and CDR2 is FQNEAQ. V lost 4 bases, J lost 8 bases, and 7 bases stayed unmatched. The CDR3 DNA follows: TGTGCCAGCAGCTCCAGGACAGGGTTTGATTCACCCCTCCACTTT. It is translated as CASSSRTGFDSPLHF.

This chain links TRBV5-1 with TRBJ2-5; TRBD1 matches 7 bases. This CDR3 is 14 amino acids long. J lost 1 base, V lost 5 bases, and 5 bases had no gene match. Germline CDR1 SGHRS, CDR2 YFSETQ. This chain's CDR3 is CASSQDRSQETQYF. The CDR3 nucleotides read TGCGCCAGCAGTCAGGACAGGAGCCAAGAGACCCAGTACTTC. Drawing the rest from reference TRBV5-1 and TRBJ2-5, the complete variable domain is KAGVTQTPRYLIKTRGQQVTLSCSPISGHRSVSWYQQTPGQGLQFLFEYFSETQRNKGNFPGRFSGRQFSNSRSEMNVSTLELGDSALYLCASSQDRSQETQYFGPGTRLLVL.

The J gene is TRBJ2-3, the V gene TRBV4-3; 7 nucleotides agree with TRBD1. Germline CDR1 reads LGHNA; CDR2 reads YSLEER. CDR3 length: 16 amino acids. Losses at the gene ends were 3 bases for V and 2 bases for J; bases not matched to a gene: 8. This CDR3 reads CASSQTYRGDTDTQYF. For the CDR3, the DNA is TGCGCCAGCAGCCAGACGTACAGGGGCGACACAGATACGCAGTATTTT.

The rearrangement links TRBV2 to TRBJ2-7; no clear D gene. CDR1 and CDR2 (germline): SNHLY, FYNNEI. The V and J ends lost 2 bases and 3 bases respectively, with 14 bases between them. This CDR3 region has 15 residues. The DNA for the CDR3 is TGTGCCAGCAGTGAACGCTTACTGAATTTCTACGAGCAGTACTTC. Translation gives CASSERLLNFYEQYF.

Only one count was recorded for this clone. The chain has TRBV7-3 and TRBJ2-3; no clear D gene. The germline V gene encodes CDR1 SGHTA and CDR2 FQGTGA. This CDR3 comprises 12 residues. The germline V and J ends were trimmed by 4 bases and 1 base, with 3 bases remaining between them. The CDR3 bases are TGTGCCAGCAGCTCCGGCACAGATACGCAGTATTTT. Its protein product is CASSSGTDTQYF.

The chain uses TRBV6-1 and TRBJ1-1; D is possibly TRBD1 (6 bases). This CDR3 is 14 amino acids long. In germline, CDR1 is MNHNS, CDR2 SASEGT. V lost 2 bases to trimming and J lost 5 bases, with 12 bases between them. The CDR3 region is CASSEPDRRTEAFF. CDR3 nucleotides: TGTGCCAGCAGTGAACCAGACAGGCGGACTGAAGCTTTCTTT.

This chain uses TRBV18 with TRBJ2-7; D perhaps matches TRBD1 (5 bases). Trimming cost V 5 bases and J 8 bases, with 22 bases left between them. The CDR3 extends over 15 amino acids. Germline V gene sequence: CDR1 KGHSH, CDR2 LQKENI. As DNA, the CDR3 is TGTGCCAGCTCAACCTCTTTGACAGCCCCGCGACAGCAGTACTTC. This encodes CASSTSLTAPRQQYF.

V usage is TRBV5-4 and J usage is TRBJ2-3; 8 nucleotides line up with TRBD1. Germline V gene sequence: CDR1 SGHNT, CDR2 YYREEE (reference sequence). This CDR3 has 16 residues. The V and J ends lost 4 bases and 0 bases, in that order; junction bases with no gene match: 7. The CDR3 spells CASSRGTGPSTDTQYF. The CDR3 bases are TGTGCCAGCAGCAGAGGGACAGGACCTAGCACAGATACGCAGTATTTT.

The chain has TRBV5-1 and TRBJ2-5; unclear D gene. The V end lost 0 bases, the J end lost 1 base, and 10 bases lay between the germline ends. The length of the CDR3 is 15 residues. Germline-derived CDR1 and CDR2 are SGHRS and YFSETQ. CDR3 nucleotides: TGCGCCAGCAGCTTGGATCGGTTACCCCAAGAGACCCAGTACTTC. This gives the protein CASSLDRLPQETQYF.

The V call is TRBV7-8, the J call TRBJ2-2; 7 nucleotides align to TRBD2. Germline CDR1 is SGHVS and CDR2 is FQNEAQ. The CDR3 is 17 residues long. The ends lost 3 bases at V and 6 bases at J; junction bases unmatched: 13. The CDR3 sequence: CASSFPGGRGAAGELFF. For the CDR3, the DNA is TGTGCCAGCAGCTTCCCGGGGGGAAGGGGCGCGGCCGGGGAGCTGTTTTTT.

The chain links TRBV11-1 to TRBJ2-1; 9 nucleotides match TRBD1. The germline V gene encodes CDR1 SGHAT and CDR2 FQDESV (reference sequence). V shed 5 bases, J shed 4 bases, and the junction held 15 bases outside the gene matches. The CDR3 has 18 amino acids. The CDR3 bases are TGTGCCAGCAGCATGCCATACGGGGGACAGGGAATTTACAATGAGCAGTTCTTC. This encodes CASSMPYGGQGIYNEQFF. The full variable domain, in which reference TRBV11-1 and TRBJ2-1 provide the parts outside the CDR3, is EAEVAQSPRYKITEKSQAVAFWCDPISGHATLYWYRQILGQGPELLVQFQDESVVDDSQLPKDRFSAERLKGVDSTLKIQPAELGDSAMYLCASSMPYGGQGIYNEQFFGPGTRLTVL.

The chain employs TRBV4-1 and TRBJ1-2, with D tentatively TRBD1 (5 bases). Looked up from germline, CDR1 is MGHRA and CDR2 is YSYEKL. With 0 bases removed from V and 2 bases from J, the gap between germline ends came to 10 bases. The CDR3 is 15 residues long. The CDR3 spells CASSQDPGVNYGYTF. The CDR3 nucleotides read TGCGCCAGCAGCCAAGATCCGGGGGTGAACTATGGCTACACCTTC.

The rearrangement uses TRBV28 and TRBJ2-3; perhaps TRBD2 as D (5 bases). This CDR3 has 16 amino acids. V was cut by 3 bases and J by 0 bases, with 13 bases left in between. The germline CDR1 and CDR2 sequences are MDHEN and SYDVKM. CDR3 amino acids: CASSFTGIASTDTQYF. Written as DNA, the CDR3 is TGTGCCAGCAGTTTTACGGGGATCGCTAGCACAGATACGCAGTATTTT.

The chain is built from TRBV29-1 and TRBJ1-1; the D is unclear. Germline lookup yields CDR1 SQVTM and CDR2 ANQGSEA. Trimming took off 3 bases at V and 7 bases at J, with 15 bases between the two ends. The CDR3 is 13 amino acids. This chain's CDR3 is CSVERVVIFEAFF. DNA of the CDR3: TGCAGCGTTGAGCGCGTTGTAATTTTTGAAGCTTTCTTT.

The chain recombines TRBV30 with TRBJ2-1; 8 bases agree with TRBD2. With 5 bases clipped from V and 10 bases from J, the junction kept 10 bases outside the gene matches. Germline V gene lookup returns CDR1 GTSNPN and CDR2 SVGIG (reference sequence). The CDR3 runs 13 residues. CDR3 nucleotides: TGTGCCTGGGAAAGACTAGCGAAAGACGAGCAGTTCTTC. As protein: CAWERLAKDEQFF.

This clone was observed a few times. The rearrangement joins TRBV7-3 to TRBJ2-7; no reliable D call. The CDR3 loop spans 11 amino acids. Looked up from germline, CDR1 is SGHTA and CDR2 is FQGTGA. V was cut by 8 bases and J by 3 bases, with 8 bases left in between. The CDR3 DNA reads TGTGCCAGCCGACATCTCTACGAGCAGTACTTC. Residues: CASRHLYEQYF.

The chain uses TRBV11-2 and TRBJ2-7; D is possibly TRBD2 (5 bases). The CDR3 runs 14 residues. Trimming took 7 bases from V and 4 from J, leaving 17 bases between them. The germline CDR1 and CDR2 sequences are SGHAT and FQNNGV. In DNA, the CDR3 is TGTGCCAGCACACAGACTGGCGGGTTGTACGAGCAGTACTTC. This sequence encodes CASTQTGGLYEQYF.

This chain links TRBV7-9 with TRBJ1-5, with 9 bases matching TRBD1. V was clipped by 1 base and J by 2 bases; unmatched bases: 6. CDR1 is SEHNR and CDR2 is FQNEAQ in the germline V gene (reference sequence). The CDR3 spans 17 residues. The CDR3 DNA is TGTGCCAGCAGCTTAGGACAGGGGGAAGTAGGCAATCAGCCCCAGCATTTT. It encodes CASSLGQGEVGNQPQHF. The full variable domain, with the rest looked up from reference TRBV7-9 and TRBJ1-5, is DTGVSQNPRHKITKRGQNVTFRCDPISEHNRLYWYRQTLGQGPEFLTYFQNEAQLEKSRLLSDRFSAERPKGSFSTLEIQRTEQGDSAMYLCASSLGQGEVGNQPQHFGDGTRLSIL.